This T cell receptor beta chain was sequenced for a study of T cell responses to AZD1222 COVID-19 vaccine (dated by TCRdb to the early 2020s). About the investigation overall: AZD1222 recipients with second doses at about 4 weeks or about 12 weeks were pooled, because spike-specific TCR depth and breadth did not differ between schedules. A total of 230 or so trial participants underwent TCR sequencing, of whom some 210 received two doses of AZD1222 and 26 received two doses of the MenACWY control vaccine. Trial participants were enrolled by age into 18-55, 56-69 and 70-plus year subgroups, with about 150, 28 and 57 TCR-sequenced participants respectively. General study outcomes and caveats: Reportedly, close to half of the unique spike-specific TCRs recognized epitopes lying outside the regions that are mutated in the B.1.351 and B.1.1.7 variants. After two AZD1222 doses, both the breadth and the depth of spike-specific TCRs were significantly higher than at day 0 and than in MenACWY recipients. Participants were mostly white British and included more females than males, and it was suggested by the authors that clonal diversity may have been underestimated. The whole spike protein was spanned by vaccine-associated CD4 TCRs, and dominant responses were seen in regions 160-218 and 743-854. Only six AZD1222 recipients were SARS-CoV-2 seropositive at baseline, limiting conclusions about previously exposed vaccinees. The 56-69-year group was small, and its depth increase did not reach significance, likely because of low power. Because no samples from the day 14 peak response were available, repertoires could be characterized only after the peak T cell response.

This sample's time point label indicates: baseline before first vaccination. Vaccinee samples were obtained from the UK trials COV001 and COV002, which included a single-blind randomized controlled phase 2/3 trial of AZD1222 (ChAdOx1 nCoV-19) in healthy adults. For TCRbeta chain sequencing, PBMC samples from trial participants were taken at day 0 and at day 28 after the second dose. The CDR3 regions of human TCRbeta chains were analyzed by immunosequencing. The source study handled its data this way. TCRs in the repertoires were matched against a reference library of SARS-CoV-2-specific TCRs that had been generated with the MIRA antigen-specificity platform. Breadth meant the fraction of unique TCRs that were SARS-CoV-2-associated, whereas depth meant the fraction of total T cells that were SARS-CoV-2-associated. Using the MIRA data, each spike-specific TCR was mapped to the spike region that the TCR reacts to and placed in a CD4 or CD8 class. Log10-transformed breadth and depth values were compared by one-way ANOVA with Sidak's multiple comparisons tests. TCRdb limited this immuneACCESS table to in-frame rearrangements with V and J called. A share of clones is missing; checked studies link under half to unresolved V genes, and the rest is unexplained. The V and J calls and the clone size are those of that table, but D and trimming were determined from the DNA. This sample holds 100,000 or so clones; roughly 87% were observed only once. 4% to 6% of the sample rests with the top ten.

The cysteine opens and the phenylalanine closes a CDR3 of 15 amino acids. Left in the record is the CDR3 DNA by itself, 45 bases read in frame from the first base. Relative to germline, V is 4 bases shorter and J is 0 bases shorter, with 13 bases between their ends. CDR1 and CDR2 (SGHRS, YFSETQ) derive from the germline V gene. In regard to this clone: This clone's antigen is unknown. Qualities for individual bases were not recorded, and no much larger clone is one base off.

The TCR sequence derives from an adult in good health. The chain joins TRBV5-1 to TRBJ1-1; a weak D assignment points to TRBD1 (5 bases agree). Sequences were derived from peripheral blood, sampled on day 0 of AZD1222 vaccination. The DNA sequence is given as TGCGCCAGCAGCCAGGACATTAACCTGAACACTGAAGCTTTCTTT. Translated, it reads CASSQDINLNTEAFF.